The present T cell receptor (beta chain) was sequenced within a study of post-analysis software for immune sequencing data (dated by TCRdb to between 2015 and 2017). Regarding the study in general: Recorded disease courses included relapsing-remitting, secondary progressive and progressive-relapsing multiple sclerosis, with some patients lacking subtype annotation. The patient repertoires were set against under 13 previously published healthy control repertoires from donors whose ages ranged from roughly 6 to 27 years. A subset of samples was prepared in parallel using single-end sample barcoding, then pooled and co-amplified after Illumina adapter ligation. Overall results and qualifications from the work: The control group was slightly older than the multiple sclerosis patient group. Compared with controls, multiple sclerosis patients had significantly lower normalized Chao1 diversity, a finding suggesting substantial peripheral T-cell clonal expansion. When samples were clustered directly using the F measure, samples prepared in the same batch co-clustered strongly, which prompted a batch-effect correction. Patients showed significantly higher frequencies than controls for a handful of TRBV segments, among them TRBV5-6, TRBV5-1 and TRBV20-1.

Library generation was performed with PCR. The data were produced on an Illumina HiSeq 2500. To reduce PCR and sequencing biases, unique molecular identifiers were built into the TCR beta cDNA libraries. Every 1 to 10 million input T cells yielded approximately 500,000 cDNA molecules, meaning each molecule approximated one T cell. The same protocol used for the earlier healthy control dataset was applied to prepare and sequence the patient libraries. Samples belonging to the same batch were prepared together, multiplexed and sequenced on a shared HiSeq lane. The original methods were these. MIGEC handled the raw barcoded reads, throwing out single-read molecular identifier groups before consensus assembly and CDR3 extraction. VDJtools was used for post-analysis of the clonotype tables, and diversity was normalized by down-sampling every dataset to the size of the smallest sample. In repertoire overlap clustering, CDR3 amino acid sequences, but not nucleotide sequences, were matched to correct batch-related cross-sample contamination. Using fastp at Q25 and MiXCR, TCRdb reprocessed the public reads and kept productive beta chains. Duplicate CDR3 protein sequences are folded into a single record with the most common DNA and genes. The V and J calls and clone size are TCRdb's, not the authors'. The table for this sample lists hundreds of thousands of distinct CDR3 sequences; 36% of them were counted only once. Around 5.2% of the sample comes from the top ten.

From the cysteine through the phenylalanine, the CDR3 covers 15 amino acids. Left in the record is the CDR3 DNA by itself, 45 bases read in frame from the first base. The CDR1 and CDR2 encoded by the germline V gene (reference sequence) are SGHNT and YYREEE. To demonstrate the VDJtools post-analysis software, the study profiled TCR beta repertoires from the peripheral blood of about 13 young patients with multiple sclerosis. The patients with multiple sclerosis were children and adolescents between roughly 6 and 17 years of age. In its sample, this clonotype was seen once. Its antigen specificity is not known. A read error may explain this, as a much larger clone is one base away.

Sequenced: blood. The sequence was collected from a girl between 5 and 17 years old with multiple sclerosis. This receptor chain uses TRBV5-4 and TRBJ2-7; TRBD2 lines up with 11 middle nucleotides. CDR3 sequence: CAGSVAGGLMYEQYF. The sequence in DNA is TGTGCCGGCAGCGTAGCGGGAGGGCTGATGTACGAGCAGTACTTC.